The 30 T cell receptor beta chains below all came from one sample that was sequenced in a study of Ad26.COV2.S vaccination and SARS-CoV-2 variants. Profiling relied on immunoSEQ multiplex PCR, and the TCRdb table lists in-frame clones only, not all of them. The sample carries about 480,000 clones, approximately 90% recorded once. Treatment denoted: some 20 received Ad26.COV2.S at low or high dose, single or two shots; 5 received placebo; per-sample allocation not given. All samples were drawn on day 63, counting from the first vaccine or placebo injection. Material: peripheral blood, obtained in a trial of Ad26.COV2.S vaccine versus placebo. Receptors were obtained from a person between 18 and 59 years old who received the Ad26.COV2.S COVID-19 vaccine or a placebo.

The chain has TRBV7-9 and TRBJ2-1, with D perhaps matching TRBD1 (5 bases). V lost 3 bases and J 6 bases, leaving 15 bases between the germline ends. The length of the CDR3 is 15 residues. Germline V gene lookup returns CDR1 SEHNR and CDR2 FQNEAQ (reference sequence). Here the CDR3 reads CASSFRRTRRNEQFF. CDR3 DNA: TGTGCCAGCAGCTTTCGTAGGACACGTCGCAATGAGCAGTTCTTC.

The rearrangement joins TRBV9 to TRBJ2-7, with 9 positions matching TRBD1. Unmatched junction bases numbered 4, after V lost 3 bases and J lost 3 bases. The CDR3 spans 14 residues. Germline values: CDR1 SGDLS, CDR2 YYNGEE. CDR3 nucleotides: TGTGCCAGCAGCGCGGGACAGGGATTCTACGAGCAGTACTTC. Translated, it gives CASSAGQGFYEQYF.

Note on this clone: The junction shows a germline mismatch at one end, possibly a read error. V gene TRBV20-1 combines with J gene TRBJ1-1; D remains unclear. The germline V gene has CDR1 DFQATT and CDR2 SNEGSKA (reference sequence). The CDR3 extends over 10 amino acids. Written as DNA, the CDR3 is TGCAGTGCTAGTGGCTCTGACGCTTTCTTT. Amino acids: CSASGSDAFF.

V usage is TRBV5-1 and J usage is TRBJ2-3; 7 bases line up with TRBD1. V lost 3 bases to trimming and J lost 0 bases; unmatched junction nucleotides: 4. The CDR3 consists of 15 residues. The germline V gene encodes CDR1 SGHRS and CDR2 YFSETQ. The CDR3: CASSSRQGSTDTQYF. DNA for the CDR3: TGCGCCAGCAGCTCTCGACAGGGTAGCACAGATACGCAGTATTTT.

In this sample, this clone turned up a few times. V is TRBV10-3 and J is TRBJ1-5; D perhaps matches TRBD1 (6 bases). Germline lookup yields CDR1 ENHRY and CDR2 SYGVKD. This CDR3 contains 16 residues. V gave up 0 bases and J gave up 7 bases, with 16 bases separating them. The CDR3 loop reads CAISESSTGGGQPQHF. CDR3 nucleotides: TGTGCCATCAGTGAGTCGAGTACGGGGGGCGGGCAGCCCCAGCATTTT.

The gene calls are TRBV3-1 (or the pseudogene TRBV3-2) and TRBJ2-7; maybe TRBD2 (5 bases). CDR1 is LGHDT, CDR2 YNNKEL, per germline (reference sequence). Trimming removed 3 bases at V and 5 bases at J, with 20 bases between. This CDR3 region has 16 residues. The CDR3 sequence is CASSQNPGSRIHEQYF. The CDR3 DNA is TGTGCCAGCAGCCAGAACCCGGGGAGTCGGATCCACGAGCAGTACTTC.

This clone came up a few times. V and J are TRBV3-1 (or the pseudogene TRBV3-2) and TRBJ1-2; D unclear. This CDR3 has 12 residues. Germline-derived CDR1 and CDR2 are LGHDT and YNNKEL (reference sequence). The V and J ends lost 0 bases and 8 bases respectively, with 7 bases between them. This chain's CDR3 is CASSQEPHGYTF. CDR3 nucleotides: TGTGCCAGCAGCCAAGAGCCCCACGGCTACACCTTC.

CDR3 sequence: CASKGSNTEAFF. CDR3 sequence (DNA): TGTGCCAGCAAAGGTTCGAACACTGAAGCTTTCTTT. V and J are TRBV28 and TRBJ1-1; D is unclear. The CDR3 loop spans 12 amino acids. Trimming left V 7 bases short and J 1 base short, with 7 bases between. The V gene's germline CDR1 is MDHEN and CDR2 SYDVKM.

This rearrangement joins TRBV6-1 to TRBJ2-7; maybe TRBD2 (6 bases). The CDR3 consists of 14 residues. CDR1 and CDR2 from the germline V gene are MNHNS and SASEGT. The V end lost 1 base, the J end lost 2 bases, and 9 bases lay between the germline ends. CDR3 DNA sequence: TGTGCCAGCAGTGAAGTCGGGGGACCCTACGAGCAGTACTTC. This sequence encodes CASSEVGGPYEQYF.

J is TRBJ2-7 and V is TRBV5-4; D unclear. The CDR3 is 14 residues long. Between the trimmed V and J ends, which lost 0 bases and 1 base, there was a span of 8 bases. Germline V gives CDR1 SGHNT, CDR2 YYREEE (reference sequence). The CDR3 DNA reads TGTGCCAGCAGCTTGGAACCGAATTCCTACGAGCAGTACTTC. Translating it yields CASSLEPNSYEQYF.

The chain carries TRBV9 and TRBJ1-1; D may be TRBD1 (5 bases). Germline V lookup: CDR1 SGDLS, CDR2 YYNGEE. Trimming took 4 bases from V and 6 from J, leaving 13 bases between them. The CDR3 is 13 amino acids. This CDR3 reads CASSRTINSEAFF. Here the CDR3 DNA reads TGTGCCAGCAGCCGGACAATTAATTCTGAAGCTTTCTTT.

V and J are TRBV19 and TRBJ1-5, with TRBD1 as a possible D gene (5 bases). The CDR3 runs to 14 residues. The V gene lost 2 bases and the J gene lost 4 bases, with 9 bases spanning the gap. Germline V gene sequence: CDR1 LNHDA, CDR2 SQIVND (reference sequence). The CDR3 region has the DNA TGTGCCAGTAGTATAATGGCAGGGAATCAGCCCCAGCATTTT. Translating gives CASSIMAGNQPQHF.

This chain joins TRBV3-1 (or the pseudogene TRBV3-2) and TRBJ2-1; D is tentatively TRBD1 or TRBD2 (6 bases each). Germline V gene data show CDR1 as LGHDT and CDR2 as YNNKEL (reference sequence). Trimming stripped 0 bases from V and 5 bases from J, with 17 bases between. The length of the CDR3 is 17 residues. DNA of the CDR3: TGTGCCAGCAGCCAAGATTGGGGGCCCCGGGAGAACAATGAGCAGTTCTTC. Protein: CASSQDWGPRENNEQFF.

This rearrangement joins TRBV18 to TRBJ2-7; TRBD2 matches 8 bases. The CDR3 spans 16 residues. Trimming at V came to 3 bases and at J to 0 bases, leaving 7 bases not matched to a gene. CDR1 is KGHSH and CDR2 is LQKENI in the germline V gene. CDR3: CASSPAGGRSSYEQYF. DNA of the CDR3: TGTGCCAGCTCACCGGCGGGGGGCCGTAGCTCCTACGAGCAGTACTTC.

V usage is TRBV6-5 and J usage is TRBJ2-3; D may be TRBD2 (5 bases). The CDR3 is 15 residues long. The V gene's germline CDR1 is MNHEY and CDR2 SVGAGI. V shed 0 bases and J shed 6 bases, with 13 bases lying between them. The CDR3 sequence is CASSYSKSSGDTQYF. For the CDR3, the DNA is TGTGCCAGCAGTTACTCGAAGTCTTCGGGGGATACGCAGTATTTT.

J is TRBJ2-1 and V is TRBV27; 8 bases match TRBD1. Trimming at V came to 4 bases and at J to 1 base, leaving 18 bases not matched to a gene. The CDR3 spans 20 residues. Germline assignment: CDR1 MNHEY and CDR2 SMNVEV (reference sequence). This CDR3 reads CASSSMTGQGRSQSYNEQFF. In DNA form, the CDR3 reads TGTGCCAGCAGTTCAATGACTGGACAGGGTCGGTCCCAATCCTACAATGAGCAGTTCTTC.

This chain links TRBV29-1 with TRBJ1-3, with D uncertain. V lost 3 bases and J 3 bases, leaving 6 bases between the germline ends. Germline V gene data show CDR1 as SQVTM and CDR2 as ANQGSEA. This CDR3 is 12 amino acids long. CDR3 in amino acids: CSVDLGGNTIYF. The CDR3 bases are TGCAGCGTTGATCTGGGTGGAAACACCATATATTTT.

The genes are TRBV14 and TRBJ2-1, with a weak D call TRBD2 (6 bases). The V end was cut by 0 bases, the J end by 12 bases, with 12 bases between. The CDR3 length is 13 residues. Germline lookup yields CDR1 SGHDN and CDR2 FVKESK. CDR3 residues: CASSQDLGGRQFF. CDR3 in DNA: TGTGCCAGCAGCCAAGATTTGGGGGGACGGCAGTTCTTC.

This chain uses TRBV10-1 with TRBJ2-7, with 10 bases matching TRBD2. The CDR3 totals 17 residues. The V gene's germline CDR1 is WNHNN and CDR2 SYGVQD (reference sequence). After removal of 10 bases from V and 0 bases from J, the junction contained 15 bases not matched to a gene. The CDR3 protein is CANTGKEGLAASYEQYF. The DNA for the CDR3 is TGCGCCAACACGGGGAAGGAAGGACTAGCGGCCTCCTACGAGCAGTACTTC.

The V and J genes are TRBV12-3 or TRBV12-4 and TRBJ2-1; 9 bases map to TRBD2. The CDR3 contains 13 residues. The junction had 5 bases not matched to a gene; V was cut back by 6 bases and J by 8 bases. The CDR3 region has the DNA TGTGCCAGCAGCTTAAGCGGGAGGCATGAGCAGTTCTTC. Translating gives CASSLSGRHEQFF.

CDR3 DNA sequence: TGTGCCAGTAGTATGACCGGGAGAGGGGGTTACGAGCAGTTCTTC. Amino acids: CASSMTGRGGYEQFF. The chain combines TRBV19 with TRBJ2-1; the D call may be TRBD1 or TRBD2 (6 bases each). The CDR3 has 15 residues. Looked up from germline, CDR1 is LNHDA and CDR2 is SQIVND (reference sequence). The V gene lost 3 bases and the J gene lost 10 bases, with 19 bases spanning the gap.

V and J are TRBV10-3 and TRBJ1-6; a weak D match, TRBD1 (6 bases). The CDR3 loop spans 14 amino acids. Germline CDR1 is ENHRY and CDR2 is SYGVKD. The V end lost 6 bases, the J end lost 11 bases, and 17 bases lay between the germline ends. The CDR3 sequence is CAISPGAVGTPLHF. The CDR3 nucleotides read TGTGCCATCAGCCCGGGGGCTGTGGGGACACCCCTCCACTTT.

V gene TRBV29-1 combines with J gene TRBJ1-1; possible D gene TRBD1, 6 bases. This CDR3 is 13 amino acids long. Germline V gene data show CDR1 as SQVTM and CDR2 as ANQGSEA. V lost 4 bases to trimming and J lost 5 bases, with 14 bases between them. In nucleotides, the CDR3 is TGCAGCGTTGGGAGGCGCAGGGGTACTGAAGCTTTCTTT. It translates to CSVGRRRGTEAFF.

This chain joins TRBV5-6 and TRBJ2-1, with 12 positions matching TRBD1. Looked up from germline, CDR1 is SGHDT and CDR2 is YYEEEE. V was clipped by 5 bases and J by 7 bases; unmatched bases: 7. The CDR3 length is 15 residues. The CDR3 region has the DNA TGTGCCAGCAGTCCCCCGGGACAGGGGGCGAATGAGCAGTTCTTC. It codes for CASSPPGQGANEQFF.

The J gene is TRBJ2-7, the V gene TRBV7-8, with 13 nucleotides matching TRBD2. V was pared by 5 bases and J by 6 bases, with 13 bases of the junction left unmatched. The CDR3 has 17 amino acids. The germline CDR1 and CDR2 sequences are SGHVS and FQNEAQ. The CDR3, as DNA: TGTGCCAGCAGCGTCCTCGGGGTACTAGCGGGAGGGTTCGAGCAGTACTTC. Translation: CASSVLGVLAGGFEQYF.

This chain uses TRBV4-3 with TRBJ1-3; tentative D call: TRBD1 (5 bases). The CDR3 consists of 12 residues. Trimming took off 5 bases at V and 9 bases at J, with 11 bases between the two ends. Per the germline V gene, CDR1 is LGHNA and CDR2 is YSLEER. The CDR3 sequence is CASSGLGATIYF. DNA of the CDR3: TGCGCCAGCAGCGGGCTCGGGGCCACCATATATTTT.

The chain employs TRBV19 and TRBJ1-1; weak D call: TRBD1 (6 bases). The V and J ends lost 5 bases and 4 bases respectively, with 14 bases between them. This CDR3 has 14 amino acids. From germline, CDR1 is LNHDA and CDR2 SQIVND (reference sequence). Here the CDR3 reads CASSANRASTEAFF. CDR3 DNA: TGTGCCAGTAGTGCGAACAGGGCGAGCACTGAAGCTTTCTTT. The full variable domain, with the rest looked up from reference TRBV19 and TRBJ1-1, is DGGITQSPKYLFRKEGQNVTLSCEQNLNHDAMYWYRQDPGQGLRLIYYSQIVNDFQKGDIAEGYSVSREKKESFPLTVTSAQKNPTAFYLCASSANRASTEAFFGQGTRLTVV.

The V and J genes are TRBV6-6 and TRBJ2-4; 7 bases fit TRBD1. Germline CDR1 is MNHNY and CDR2 is SVGAGI (reference sequence). V trimming: 6 bases; J trimming: 10 bases; junction bases outside the gene matches: 6. The length of the CDR3 is 12 residues. In DNA, the CDR3 is TGTGCCAGCAGCCAGACAGGGTTTATTCAGTACTTC. Protein: CASSQTGFIQYF.

This clone was counted ten times or more. The V call is TRBV6-2 or TRBV6-3, the J call TRBJ1-5; 11 bases are shared with TRBD1. Trimming at V came to 4 bases and at J to 3 bases, leaving 2 bases not matched to a gene. CDR3 length: 15 residues. Germline V CDR1 and CDR2: MNHEY, SVGEGT. CDR3 protein: CASSWDRGYNQPQHF. The CDR3 nucleotides are TGTGCCAGCAGTTGGGACAGGGGGTACAATCAGCCCCAGCATTTT.

This clone was seen more than once but under ten times. The CDR3 coding sequence is TGCAGCGTTGAGCCTGCAAAACGCGGGGGGGGCCACGAGCAGTACTTC. The encoded protein is CSVEPAKRGGGHEQYF. The chain links TRBV29-1 to TRBJ2-7, with 9 bases that match TRBD2. The CDR3 runs to 16 residues. The trim removed 3 bases at V and 5 bases at J, leaving 14 bases unmatched. Germline-derived CDR1 and CDR2 are SQVTM and ANQGSEA.